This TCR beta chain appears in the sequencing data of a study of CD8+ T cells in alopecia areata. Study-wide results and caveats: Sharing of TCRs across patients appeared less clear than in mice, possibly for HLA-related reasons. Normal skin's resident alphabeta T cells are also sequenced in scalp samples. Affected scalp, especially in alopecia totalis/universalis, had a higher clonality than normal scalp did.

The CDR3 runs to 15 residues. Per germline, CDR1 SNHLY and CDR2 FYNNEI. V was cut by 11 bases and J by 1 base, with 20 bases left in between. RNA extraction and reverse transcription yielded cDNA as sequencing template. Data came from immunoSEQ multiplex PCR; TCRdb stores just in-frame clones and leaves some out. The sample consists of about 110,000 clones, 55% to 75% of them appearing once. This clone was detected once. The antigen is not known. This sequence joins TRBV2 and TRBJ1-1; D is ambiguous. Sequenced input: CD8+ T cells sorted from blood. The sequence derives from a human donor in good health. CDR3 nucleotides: TGTGCCCGAGCATCGTCCCTGGGGTGGAACACTGAAGCTTTCTTT. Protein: CARASSLGWNTEAFF.